These 26 T cell receptor beta chains were sequenced from one sample in a study of blood T cell repertoires in COVID-19. Profiled with immunoSEQ multiplex PCR; TCRdb holds only in-frame clones, not every one. This sample carries around 240,000 clones, around 83% of them seen once, and the ten largest clones take around 7.2%. Sequencing used peripheral blood. These TCRs come from a woman between 50 and 59 years old with acute or convalescent COVID-19.

This chain joins TRBV28 and TRBJ1-1, with D unclear. The V gene's germline CDR1 is MDHEN and CDR2 SYDVKM. The CDR3 loop spans 12 amino acids. Trimming took 10 bases from V and 1 from J, leaving 10 bases between them. The CDR3 loop is CATVGGNTEAFF. In nucleotides, the CDR3 is TGTGCCACCGTGGGAGGGAACACTGAAGCTTTCTTT.

This clone was picked up one time. The chain employs TRBV3-1 (or the pseudogene TRBV3-2) and TRBJ1-1, with 7 bases identical to TRBD1. CDR3 length equals 13 residues. Germline CDR1 reads LGHDT; CDR2 reads YNNKEL (reference sequence). V dropped 2 bases and J dropped 5; count of bases not matched to a gene: 2. In DNA, the CDR3 is TGTGCCAGCAGCCAAATACAGGGGACTGAAGCTTTCTTT. Residues: CASSQIQGTEAFF.

This chain connects TRBV27 to TRBJ2-6; a weak D match, TRBD2 (5 bases). Germline-derived CDR1 and CDR2 are MNHEY and SMNVEV (reference sequence). Trimming left V 6 bases short and J 3 bases short, with 6 bases between. CDR3 length equals 13 residues. In nucleotides, the CDR3 is TGTGCCAGCAGGAGGGTTGGGGCCAACGTCCTGACTTTC. Protein sequence: CASRRVGANVLTF. Full variable domain (remainder filled in from reference TRBV27 and TRBJ2-6): EAQVTQNPRYLITVTGKKLTVTCSQNMNHEYMSWYRQDPGLGLRQIYYSMNVEVTDKGDVPEGYKVSRKEKRNFPLILESPSPNQTSLYFCASRRVGANVLTFGAGSRLTVL.

This clone was counted a few times. The V call is TRBV19, the J call TRBJ2-1, with a tentative D call TRBD1 (5 bases). The V gene lost 8 bases and the J gene lost 8 bases, with 19 bases spanning the gap. The CDR3 loop spans 14 amino acids. Germline CDR1 LNHDA, CDR2 SQIVND (reference sequence). The CDR3 region is CASRDQSRGDEQFF. The CDR3 nucleotides read TGTGCCAGTCGAGACCAAAGTAGGGGCGATGAGCAGTTCTTC.

This clone was found once. The V call is TRBV29-1, the J call TRBJ1-2, with 9 positions matching TRBD1. The CDR3 covers 11 residues. The germline gives CDR1 SQVTM, CDR2 ANQGSEA. J was trimmed by 8 bases and V by 3 bases; bases with no gene match: 1. The CDR3 region is CSVEDRGGYTF. CDR3 sequence (DNA): TGCAGCGTTGAGGACAGGGGAGGCTACACCTTC.

This clone has a handful of counts. This rearrangement joins TRBV2 to TRBJ1-3; a possible D gene is TRBD1 (5 bases). Germline V gives CDR1 SNHLY, CDR2 FYNNEI. V dropped 7 bases and J dropped 6 bases, with 19 bases sitting between them. This CDR3 has 15 amino acids. CDR3 protein: CASTSGGGYANTIYF. The CDR3, as DNA: TGTGCCAGCACCTCCGGTGGGGGGTATGCAAACACCATATATTTT.

This clone was seen only a few times. The genes are TRBV4-1 and TRBJ1-6; D may be TRBD1 (6 bases). Germline V lookup: CDR1 MGHRA, CDR2 YSYEKL. The CDR3 extends over 15 amino acids. The V end was cut by 4 bases, the J end by 5 bases, with 12 bases between. The CDR3 spells CASSPQGHDNSPLHF. CDR3 nucleotide sequence: TGCGCCAGCAGCCCCCAGGGGCATGATAATTCACCCCTCCACTTT.

The genes are TRBV7-3 and TRBJ2-1; 10 nucleotides line up with TRBD2. Germline trimming cut 4 bases from V and 8 bases from J; bases unmatched to any gene: 8. The CDR3 length is 15 residues. Per the germline V gene, CDR1 is SGHTA and CDR2 is FQGTGA. The DNA for the CDR3 is TGTGCCAGCAGCTCCTATTCTAGCGGGGGCTATGAGCAGTTCTTC. Amino acids: CASSSYSSGGYEQFF.

The chain carries TRBV6-4 and TRBJ2-3; perhaps TRBD2 as D (6 bases). V was trimmed by 3 bases and J by 7 bases, leaving 17 bases between them. Germline CDR1 is MRHNA and CDR2 is SNTAGT. The CDR3 runs 15 residues. This CDR3 is CASSEASDGGNTQYF. The CDR3, as DNA: TGTGCCAGCAGTGAGGCTAGCGACGGCGGGAATACGCAGTATTTT.

V and J are TRBV29-1 and TRBJ1-4; D remains ambiguous. The CDR3 runs 14 residues. Trimming removed 1 base from V and 7 bases from J, with 13 bases in between. In germline, CDR1 is SQVTM, CDR2 ANQGSEA. DNA of the CDR3: TGCAGCGTTGAAGTTGGCGGGCCCGGTGAAAAACTGTTTTTT. Amino acids: CSVEVGGPGEKLFF.

The CDR3 DNA follows: TGTGCCAGCGGCCCAGGACTAGCGGCTAGCACAGATACGCAGTATTTT. Its translation: CASGPGLAASTDTQYF. The chain couples TRBV28 to TRBJ2-3; the match to TRBD2 covers 10 bases. Per germline, CDR1 MDHEN and CDR2 SYDVKM. With V trimmed by 8 bases and J by 0 bases, 8 bases remained unmatched. The CDR3 is 16 amino acids. The entire variable domain, with the rest obtained from reference TRBV28 and TRBJ2-3, is as follows: DVKVTQSSRYLVKRTGEKVFLECVQDMDHENMFWYRQDPGLGLRLIYFSYDVKMKEKGDIPEGYSVSREKKERFSLILESASTNQTSMYLCASGPGLAASTDTQYFGPGTRLTVL.

As DNA, the CDR3 is TGTGCCAGCCAGTGGGACAGGGGCATGCAGCCCCAGCATTTT. It codes for CASQWDRGMQPQHF. This chain connects TRBV6-5 to TRBJ1-5; 10 bases line up with TRBD1. CDR1 MNHEY and CDR2 SVGAGI come from the germline V gene. The CDR3 spans 14 residues. V gave up 8 bases and J gave up 7 bases; unmatched junction bases: 8.

This chain joins TRBV27 and TRBJ2-7; 7 positions agree with TRBD2. In germline, CDR1 is MNHEY, CDR2 SMNVEV (reference sequence). The CDR3 is 15 amino acids. Germline trimming cut 5 bases from V and 4 bases from J; bases unmatched to any gene: 11. CDR3 sequence reads: CASSRRLAAPYEQYF. CDR3 in DNA: TGTGCCAGCAGTAGACGGCTAGCGGCCCCTTACGAGCAGTACTTC.

The chain joins TRBV5-1 to TRBJ2-7, with TRBD1 matching 10 bases. The CDR3 totals 15 residues. Trimming took 3 bases from V and 7 from J; bases not matched to a gene: 10. Germline V gene lookup returns CDR1 SGHRS and CDR2 YFSETQ. CDR3 DNA: TGCGCCAGCAGCTGGGGCGGGACAGGGGTCGGGGAGCAGTACTTC. Translated: CASSWGGTGVGEQYF.

This clone was detected only once. The V gene is TRBV3-1 (or the pseudogene TRBV3-2), the J gene TRBJ2-1; D may be TRBD2 (8 bases). The CDR3 contains 15 residues. Germline values: CDR1 LGHDT, CDR2 YNNKEL (reference sequence). Trimming left V 8 bases short and J 3 bases short, with 17 bases between. The CDR3 DNA sequence: TGTGCCAGCCCTCGGGACAGCGGGAGCTACAATGAGCAGTTCTTC. This gives the protein CASPRDSGSYNEQFF.

This clone was recorded once. This sequence joins TRBV27 and TRBJ2-1; TRBD2 matches 7 bases. The length of the CDR3 is 15 residues. V shed 1 base, J shed 6 bases, and the junction held 6 bases outside the gene matches. The germline gives CDR1 MNHEY, CDR2 SMNVEV (reference sequence). Written as DNA, the CDR3 is TGTGCCAGCAGTTTATTCGGCGGGAGAGTCAATGAGCAGTTCTTC. Its translation: CASSLFGGRVNEQFF.

This chain links TRBV4-2 with TRBJ2-5; TRBD2 might be the D (6 bases). V was pared by 3 bases and J by 2 bases, with 10 bases between. This CDR3 region has 14 residues. Germline loops: CDR1 LGHNA, CDR2 YNFKEQ. In DNA, the CDR3 is TGTGCCAGCAGCCACGGAGGGAATCAAGAGACCCAGTACTTC. Translation: CASSHGGNQETQYF.

The V gene is TRBV4-2, the J gene TRBJ2-5; no definite D call. V was pared by 0 bases and J by 3 bases, with 14 bases between. The length of the CDR3 is 16 residues. CDR1 is LGHNA, CDR2 YNFKEQ, per germline. This CDR3 is CASSQDLGPTEETQYF. The CDR3 nucleotides are TGTGCCAGCAGCCAAGATCTTGGGCCTACCGAAGAGACCCAGTACTTC.

The genes are TRBV7-2 and TRBJ2-7, with TRBD1 matching 10 bases. Trimming took 3 bases from V and 7 from J; bases not matched to a gene: 6. Germline CDR1 SGHTA, CDR2 FQGNSA. This CDR3 comprises 14 residues. The CDR3 loop is CASSLGTGVQEQYF. Here the CDR3 DNA reads TGTGCCAGCAGCTTGGGGACAGGGGTGCAAGAGCAGTACTTC.

The chain employs TRBV5-6 and TRBJ2-3; 11 positions agree with TRBD2. The ends lost 0 bases at V and 3 bases at J; junction bases unmatched: 3. The germline V gene has CDR1 SGHDT and CDR2 YYEEEE. The CDR3 spans 16 residues. In DNA form, the CDR3 reads TGTGCCAGCAGCTTGGGGGGACTAGCGGAAACAGATACGCAGTATTTT. It codes for CASSLGGLAETDTQYF.

This chain's CDR3 is CASSVTVLYEQYF. The CDR3 DNA reads as TGCGCCAGCAGCGTTACAGTCCTGTACGAGCAGTACTTC. This rearrangement joins TRBV4-1 to TRBJ2-7; no definite D call. Germline V gene data show CDR1 as MGHRA and CDR2 as YSYEKL. Trimming pared 5 bases from V and 4 bases from J, leaving 12 bases between. CDR3 length equals 13 residues.

The chain employs TRBV7-8 and TRBJ1-3; D ambiguous. The CDR3 extends over 15 amino acids. The V end lost 1 base, the J end lost 2 bases, and 9 bases lay between the germline ends. The V gene's germline CDR1 is SGHVS and CDR2 FQNEAQ. The CDR3 nucleotides read TGTGCCAGCAGCTTAGTGAGAACGCCTGGAAACACCATATATTTT. Protein: CASSLVRTPGNTIYF.

The chain's CDR3 is CASSSNYDAEAFF. The CDR3 nucleotides read TGCGCCAGCAGCTCAAACTACGACGCTGAAGCTTTCTTT. This chain joins TRBV5-1 and TRBJ1-1; D uncertain. CDR1 and CDR2 from the germline V gene are SGHRS and YFSETQ. V lost 3 bases and J 6 bases, leaving 12 bases between the germline ends. This CDR3 comprises 13 residues. Full variable domain (rest looked up from reference TRBV5-1 and TRBJ1-1): KAGVTQTPRYLIKTRGQQVTLSCSPISGHRSVSWYQQTPGQGLQFLFEYFSETQRNKGNFPGRFSGRQFSNSRSEMNVSTLELGDSALYLCASSSNYDAEAFFGQGTRLTVV.

The chain has TRBV11-2 and TRBJ2-7, with D possibly being TRBD1 (5 bases). Germline V gives CDR1 SGHAT, CDR2 FQNNGV. Trimming took 3 bases from V and 1 from J, leaving 10 bases between them. This CDR3 has 14 amino acids. The DNA of the CDR3 is TGTGCCAGCAGCTTGGGGCCGCTATCCTACGAGCAGTACTTC. Translated: CASSLGPLSYEQYF.

Points on this clone: The sample has other DNA sequences that encode this CDR3 too. This chain links TRBV28 with TRBJ1-2, with D possibly being TRBD1 (6 bases). Germline CDR1 is MDHEN and CDR2 is SYDVKM. V was pared by 6 bases and J by 2 bases, with 10 bases between. The CDR3 runs to 13 residues. This CDR3 reads CASSLDRNYGYTF. The CDR3 DNA reads as TGTGCCAGCAGCTTAGACAGGAACTATGGCTACACCTTC.

The chain uses TRBV27 and TRBJ1-6, with a weak D call TRBD1 (6 bases). There are 15 residues in the CDR3. Germline values: CDR1 MNHEY, CDR2 SMNVEV (reference sequence). V was shortened by 3 bases and J by 6 bases, with 12 bases between the two germline ends. The CDR3 DNA is TGTGCCAGCAGTTTCCAGGGGCTAACTAATTCACCCCTCCACTTT. The encoded protein is CASSFQGLTNSPLHF.